This T cell receptor beta chain emerged from a study of cytomegalovirus exposure and HLA in healthy donors (dated by TCRdb to about 2017). For the wider study: According to an earlier analysis of several hundred of the donors, 150 million to 200 million T cells yielded some 120 million unique TCR beta sequences and approximately 300 Gb of sequence data. An early release covering 550 to 700 HLA-typed donors comprised approximately 300 gigabases of sequencing data and around 80 million unique TCR sequences. Of the 300 to 400 genotyped donors, approximately 83% fell in the genetic ancestry cluster associated with self-reported Caucasian donors. The aim of the study was to test whether cataloging public T cell receptors could identify signatures of past pathogen exposure. The study used immunosequencing to profile the T cell repertoires of under 700 subjects and linked those repertoires to cytomegalovirus serostatus. In addition to the first cohort of 666 subjects, a separate validation cohort of around 110 different subjects was used. To predict cytomegalovirus infection status, the study brought together high-throughput TCR immunosequencing, statistical association of individual TCRs with disease status, and machine learning. A later analysis re-examined previously published TCR beta repertoires from more than 600 donors and added high-resolution HLA genotyping to investigate patterns of TCR occurrence. Rather than drawing on any new phenotypic data, the later analysis identified candidate immune exposures from TCR beta sequences and the way those sequences occurred across donors. To decide whether each TCR beta V gene segment behaved as functional or pseudogenic, an earlier analysis of some 580 of the donors relied on high-throughput TCR beta sequencing. Donor age, sex, ethnicity and CMV serostatus were compiled together with the repertoire data. A later genetic analysis took genome-wide SNP genotypes for about three fifths of the roughly 700 donors and used that subset as a discovery cohort. All discovery cohort repertoires had been generated on a single sequencing platform. Both class I and class II loci were covered by HLA typing, at four-digit resolution. The number of donors typed differed by locus, with about 629-630 for A, B, C, DRB1 and DQB1, roughly 520 for DQA1, about 610 for DPA1, and approximately 470 for DPB1. Four or five DR-DQ haplotypes were handled as single units for association and clustering because linkage in the cohort was strong. Across approximately 420 genotyped donors of the cohort, an average of about 240,000 unique TCR beta nucleotide sequences per donor were sequenced, and about a sixth of those sequences were non-productive.

Library construction relied on the immunoSEQ multiplex PCR assay. The multiplex PCR relied on a mix of 60 forward primers for TCR Vbeta segments and 13 reverse primers for TCR Jbeta segments. A multiplex PCR assay on genomic DNA amplified the CDR3 region of rearranged TCR beta genes. The Illumina HiSeq System was used to sequence the amplified TCR beta libraries as 87-base-pair reads. Concerning the study's data processing: In a later analysis, approximately 74 million unique TCR beta chains were counted across the 650 to 750 repertoires, and around 11 million of these chains were shared by at least two donors. To remove PCR and sequencing errors, raw reads were error-corrected and collapsed into unique sequences using a nearest-neighbor algorithm that merged closely related sequences. To assign V, D and J gene segments, CDR3 sequences were aligned to IMGT reference sequences. Each retained sequence needed at least a six-nucleotide match to both a V gene segment and a J gene segment. Rearrangements were classified as productive when the CDR3 lacked stop codons and remained in frame with V and J, and all other rearrangements were classified as non-productive. CDR3 was defined according to IMGT convention as the region running from the second conserved V-encoded cysteine to the conserved J-encoded phenylalanine. Sequences without an unambiguous match to a single V gene segment were excluded from the earlier analysis of about 600 of the donors. An earlier analysis of 500 to 600 of the donors classified V segments as functional when productive rearrangements were above 56.7% and as segregating when the standard deviation between donors was above 5%. A statistical classification framework was built to diagnose cytomegalovirus status from the catalog of TCR beta chain sequences. In a later analysis, TCR nucleotide sequences were compared against IMGT/GENE-DB human TR gene sequences so that V and J genes could be assigned. A later analysis assigned CDR3 sequences and most-parsimonious VDJ recombination scenarios with the TCRdist pipeline. In a later analysis, each TCR beta chain was defined by its CDR3 amino acid sequence together with its V-gene family, and reads without a unique V-gene family were excluded. In a later analysis, 550 to 650 highly shared, low-generation-probability nucleotide sequences were removed to address suspected cross-contamination and a sequencing artifact. In a later analysis, a clonal expansion index for each public chain was calculated from normalized within-repertoire ranks of inferred template counts. Generation probabilities in a later analysis came from a VDJ recombination model fitted to out-of-frame rearrangements, and those results were checked against IGoR. Hypergeometric tests were used in a later analysis to score TCR-TCR, TCR-HLA and TCR-CMV co-occurrence, with a repertoire-size bias correction applied to the TCR pairs. In a later analysis, false discovery rates were estimated by permuting HLA or CMV assignments 20 times. In a later analysis, co-occurring TCRs were grouped using DBSCAN, with TCRdist sequence similarity added in when clustering inside HLA-allele-positive subsets. For co-occurrence clustering, repertoires with fewer than 30,000 or more than 120,000 public chains were excluded, along with several repertoires with anomalous nucleotide sharing. In its TCRdb copy, this immuneACCESS table keeps in-frame sequences only and misses some clones. Where compared with another copy, unresolved V genes explain less than half of these, and the others have no known cause. D and trimming come from the DNA, and the V and J calls and clone size come from that table. The sample has approximately 140,000 clones on record, roughly 83% of them singletons. 3% to 4% of the sample is held by the ten biggest clonotypes.

The cohort comprised 670 or so healthy bone marrow donors. At the time of sampling, every cohort member was nominally healthy, though immune exposures that went unrecorded were likely present. The donor was CMV seronegative and was included in the group of several hundred seronegative cohort members. Every donor gave a peripheral blood sample, and the peripheral blood mononuclear cells from that sample were used for TCR beta sequencing. Genomic DNA was extracted from the blood cell samples with the Qiagen DNeasy Blood Extraction Kit. Of note for this clone: Its antigen remains unidentified. Base-call qualities are not available, and no considerably larger clone is one nucleotide away.

From the cysteine up to the phenylalanine, the CDR3 has a length of 14 residues. The kept DNA is CDR3 alone, 42 bases in frame from the first base. Via the germline V gene, CDR1 is ENHRY and CDR2 SYGVKD. Relative to germline, V is 0 bases shorter and J is 2 bases shorter, with 7 bases between their ends. Overall study outcomes, separate from this receptor: A group of highly shared sequence variants was considered likely to be a technical artifact of the sequencing pipeline. A later analysis found that most CMV-associated TCR beta chains appeared HLA-restricted, with HLA associations seemingly driven largely by CMV exposure. In a later analysis, HLA-associated TCR beta chains showed more clonal expansion and lower generation probabilities than non-associated chains that were equally common. The cohort was sequenced for TCR beta chains only, and without alpha or paired-chain data the features that could be detected were limited. In a later analysis, about 16,000 TCR beta sequences were associated with specific HLA alleles at a false discovery rate of 0.05. It was suggested by the authors that the approach could potentially be generalized to other disease states and immunological phenotypes. The classifier was reported to diagnose cytomegalovirus status with high specificity and sensitivity in both the original and validation cohorts. In a later analysis, the rate of TCR association differed among HLA loci, with DRB1 alleles having the most associated TCRs and HLA-C alleles having the fewest. A further reported finding was that TCR beta sequences accurately predicted the HLA-A and HLA-B alleles for most subjects in the first cohort. Most TCR sequences were seen in very few donors, while some public TCRs were found in many individuals. Immune exposure information for the cohort was limited to CMV serostatus. Because HLA typing was missing for some donors at each locus, association tests included only the typed subset. V-gene and J-gene trimming of TCR beta chains was associated with a missense DCLRE1C variant in a later genetic analysis, and the association was replicated in an independent cohort. Because the 87-base-pair reads could not distinguish some IMGT-functional V segments, including TRBV6-2 and TRBV6-3, those segments were excluded. An earlier analysis of some 590 of the donors showed that most TCR beta V segments appeared in productive rearrangements either about 87% or about 30% of the time, which broadly matched IMGT annotations. A total of roughly 160 TCR beta chains were listed by the study as associated with cytomegalovirus. Compared with the approximately 600-donor mean, donors in an Asian-associated ancestry cluster had fewer N-insertions in productive TCRs, according to a later genetic analysis. A later analysis reported that several top co-occurrence clusters appeared linked to parvovirus B19, influenza, CMV and Epstein-Barr virus. When HLA alleles, especially DR and DQ, strongly co-occurred, attributing TCR associations to individual alleles was difficult. Because counts were too low, some 17 rarely observed V segments, including chromosome 9 orphons, were excluded from the earlier analysis of some 590 of the donors. Correlated functional status among segregating V segments might be attributable to linkage disequilibrium, but an unknown experimental factor could not be ruled out. Presence/absence analyses assumed roughly uniform sequencing depth across donors, an assumption that may not hold. A few of the identified cytomegalovirus-associated TCR beta chains were confirmed in vitro to be specific for cytomegalovirus antigens.

Sequencing used PBMCs. The sequence came from a female donor in good health and CMV-seronegative. Rearrangement joined TRBV10-3 to TRBJ2-5, and the D gene may be TRBD2, 6 bases matching. The DNA sequence reads TGTGCCATCAGTGAGTCGGGAGGACAAGAGACCCAGTACTTC. This codes for CAISESGGQETQYF.